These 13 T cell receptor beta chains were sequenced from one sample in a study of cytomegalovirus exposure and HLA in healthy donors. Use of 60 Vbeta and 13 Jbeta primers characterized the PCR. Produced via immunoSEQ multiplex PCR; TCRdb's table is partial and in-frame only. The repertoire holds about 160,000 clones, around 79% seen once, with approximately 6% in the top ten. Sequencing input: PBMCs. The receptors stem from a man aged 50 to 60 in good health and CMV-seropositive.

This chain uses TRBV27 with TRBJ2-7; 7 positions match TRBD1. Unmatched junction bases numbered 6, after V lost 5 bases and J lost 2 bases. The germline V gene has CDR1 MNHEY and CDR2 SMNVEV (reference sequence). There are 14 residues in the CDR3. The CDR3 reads CASSIRQGTYEQYF. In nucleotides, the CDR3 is TGTGCCAGCAGTATACGACAGGGCACCTACGAGCAGTACTTC.

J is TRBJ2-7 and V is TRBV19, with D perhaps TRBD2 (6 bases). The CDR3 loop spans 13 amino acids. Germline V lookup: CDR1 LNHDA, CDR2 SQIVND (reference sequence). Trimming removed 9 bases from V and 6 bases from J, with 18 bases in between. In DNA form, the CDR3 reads TGTGCCAGCAAAAGGGGAGGACTCGGCGAGCAGTACTTC. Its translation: CASKRGGLGEQYF. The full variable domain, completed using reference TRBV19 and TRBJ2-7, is DGGITQSPKYLFRKEGQNVTLSCEQNLNHDAMYWYRQDPGQGLRLIYYSQIVNDFQKGDIAEGYSVSREKKESFPLTVTSAQKNPTAFYLCASKRGGLGEQYFGPGTRLTVT.

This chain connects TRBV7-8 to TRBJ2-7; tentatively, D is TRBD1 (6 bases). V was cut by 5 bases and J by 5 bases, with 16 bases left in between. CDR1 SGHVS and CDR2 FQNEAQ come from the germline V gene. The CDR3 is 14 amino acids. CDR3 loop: CASSKTGFVDEQYF. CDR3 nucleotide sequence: TGTGCCAGCAGCAAAACAGGGTTTGTCGACGAGCAGTACTTC.

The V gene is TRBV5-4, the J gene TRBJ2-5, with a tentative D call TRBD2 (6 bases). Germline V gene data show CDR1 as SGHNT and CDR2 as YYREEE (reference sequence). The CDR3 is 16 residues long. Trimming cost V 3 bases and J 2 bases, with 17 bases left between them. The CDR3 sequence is CASSSKLARPQETQYF. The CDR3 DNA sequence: TGTGCCAGCAGCTCAAAGCTAGCGCGCCCTCAAGAGACCCAGTACTTC.

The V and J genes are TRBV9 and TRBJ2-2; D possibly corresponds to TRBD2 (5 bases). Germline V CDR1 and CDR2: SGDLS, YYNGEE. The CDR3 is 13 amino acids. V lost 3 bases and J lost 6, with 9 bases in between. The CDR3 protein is CASSAGLAGELFF. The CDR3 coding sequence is TGTGCCAGCAGCGCAGGACTGGCCGGGGAGCTGTTTTTT.

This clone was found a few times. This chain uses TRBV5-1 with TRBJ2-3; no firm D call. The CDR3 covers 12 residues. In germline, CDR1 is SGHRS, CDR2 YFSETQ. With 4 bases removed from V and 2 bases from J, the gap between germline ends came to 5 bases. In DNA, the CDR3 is TGCGCCAGCAGCGAGAACACAGATACGCAGTATTTT. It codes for CASSENTDTQYF.

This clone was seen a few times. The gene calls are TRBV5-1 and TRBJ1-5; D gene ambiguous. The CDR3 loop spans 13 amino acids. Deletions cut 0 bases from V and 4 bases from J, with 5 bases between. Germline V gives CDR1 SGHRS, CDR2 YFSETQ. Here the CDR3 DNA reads TGCGCCAGCAGCTTGGAACAGAATCAGCCCCAGCATTTT. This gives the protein CASSLEQNQPQHF.

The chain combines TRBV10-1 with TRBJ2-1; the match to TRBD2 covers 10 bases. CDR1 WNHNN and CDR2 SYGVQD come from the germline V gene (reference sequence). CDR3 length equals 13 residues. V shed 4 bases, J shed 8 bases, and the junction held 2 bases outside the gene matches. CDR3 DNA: TGCGCCAGCAGTGGTAGCGGGAGGTATGAGCAGTTCTTC. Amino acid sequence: CASSGSGRYEQFF.

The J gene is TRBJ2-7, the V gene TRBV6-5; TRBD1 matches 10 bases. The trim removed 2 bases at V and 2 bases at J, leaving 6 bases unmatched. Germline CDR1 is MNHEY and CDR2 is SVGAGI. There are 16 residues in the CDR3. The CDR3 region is CASSYGGTGVAYEQYF. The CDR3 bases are TGTGCCAGCAGTTACGGAGGGACAGGGGTAGCCTACGAGCAGTACTTC.

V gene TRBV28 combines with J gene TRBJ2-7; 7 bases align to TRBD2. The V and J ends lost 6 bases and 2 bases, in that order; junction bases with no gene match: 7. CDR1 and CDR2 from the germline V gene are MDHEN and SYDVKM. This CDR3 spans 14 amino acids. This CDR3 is CASRGREGPYEQYF. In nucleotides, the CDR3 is TGTGCCAGCAGGGGGAGGGAGGGGCCCTACGAGCAGTACTTC.

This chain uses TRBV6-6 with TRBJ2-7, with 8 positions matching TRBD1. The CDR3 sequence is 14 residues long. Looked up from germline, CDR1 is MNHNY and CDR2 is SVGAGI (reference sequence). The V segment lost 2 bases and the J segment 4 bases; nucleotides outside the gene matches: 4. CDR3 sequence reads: CASSYGQGWYEQYF. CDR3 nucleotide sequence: TGTGCCAGCAGTTACGGACAGGGTTGGTACGAGCAGTACTTC.

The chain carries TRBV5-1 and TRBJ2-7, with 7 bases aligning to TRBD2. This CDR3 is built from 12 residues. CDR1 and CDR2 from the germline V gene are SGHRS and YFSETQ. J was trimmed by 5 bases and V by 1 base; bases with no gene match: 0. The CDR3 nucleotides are TGCGCCAGCAGCTTGAGCGGGAACGAGCAGTACTTC. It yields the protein CASSLSGNEQYF.

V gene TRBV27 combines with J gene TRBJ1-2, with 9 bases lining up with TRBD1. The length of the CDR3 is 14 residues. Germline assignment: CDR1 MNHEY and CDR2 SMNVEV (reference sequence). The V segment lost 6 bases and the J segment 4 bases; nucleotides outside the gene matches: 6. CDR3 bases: TGTGCCAGCAGGACCGGGACAGGGATCTATGGCTACACCTTC. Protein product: CASRTGTGIYGYTF.